These T cell receptor beta chains were read from a single sample in a study of cytomegalovirus exposure and HLA in healthy donors. Here immunoSEQ multiplex PCR was the method, and the copy in TCRdb shows in-frame clones only, minus some. The table includes more than 100,000 clones, 85% to 90% detected once. Sequenced: PBMCs. Every receptor here comes from a man aged 25-45 years in good health and CMV-seronegative. Each CDR3 is given with its conserved first and last residue. D genes are given only for firm matches.

j_call d_call v_call cdr3_aa
TRBJ1-1 . TRBV5-1 CASSFTDTRTEAFF
TRBJ2-7 TRBD1 TRBV6-5 CASRDRVYEQYF
TRBJ2-7 . TRBV5-1 CASSLSTLSYEQYF
TRBJ2-7 . TRBV5-1 CASSREASYEQYF
TRBJ2-3 . TRBV21-1 CASSIRPSGRAIDTQYF
TRBJ1-2 . TRBV6-1 CASSVGAGNYGYTF
TRBJ2-2 . TRBV10-3 CAISRTGELFF
TRBJ2-3 TRBD1 TRBV9 CASSATFDRADTQYF
TRBJ2-1 TRBD2 TRBV5-1 CASSLASGSSEQFF
TRBJ1-4 TRBD1 TRBV19 CASSITPGQGTEKLFF
TRBJ1-2 TRBD1 TRBV5-1 CASSSTTGGYGYTF
TRBJ2-4 . TRBV2 CASNQLAKNIQYF
TRBJ1-1 TRBD1 TRBV5-4 CASSPPGQGEAFF
TRBJ1-3 . TRBV2 CASSRTVTGNTIYF
TRBJ2-7 TRBD1 TRBV5-4 CASSLWDRGPSEQYF
TRBJ1-4 . TRBV5-1 CASTLADFNEKLFF
TRBJ2-1 TRBD2 TRBV6-1 CASKGLAGVEQFF
TRBJ1-1 TRBD1 TRBV4-1 CASSQDQGASLNTEAFF
TRBJ1-1 . TRBV29-1 CSVDQGSGTEAFF
TRBJ1-5 TRBD1 TRBV18 CASSPGRTGNNQPQHF